Each of the 5 T cell receptor beta chains below was sequenced from the same sample in a study of T cell changes during pregnancy in multiple sclerosis. Assay: immunoSEQ multiplex PCR; the TCRdb copy retains only in-frame clones and omits some. The sample consists of nearly 110,000 clones, roughly 92% of them appearing once. Sequencing was performed on peripheral blood, taken in the third trimester of pregnancy. The receptors originated from a female donor in good health, enrolled as a control in a pregnancy study.

This clone occurred once. The chain recombines TRBV9 with TRBJ2-1; 10 bases map to TRBD2. Looked up from germline, CDR1 is SGDLS and CDR2 is YYNGEE. After removal of 0 bases from V and 9 bases from J, the junction contained 6 bases not matched to a gene. The CDR3 totals 15 residues. DNA of the CDR3: TGTGCCAGCAGCGTAGTAGCGGGGGGCCGGGGTGAGCAGTTCTTC. Residues: CASSVVAGGRGEQFF.

Only one count was recorded for this clone. This chain uses TRBV9 with TRBJ1-1; possible D gene TRBD1, 6 bases. The CDR3 consists of 14 residues. Germline V lookup: CDR1 SGDLS, CDR2 YYNGEE. Trimming cost V 0 bases and J 1 base, with 7 bases left between them. In nucleotides, the CDR3 is TGTGCCAGCAGCGTAGGACAGGAGAACACTGAAGCTTTCTTT. Its translation: CASSVGQENTEAFF.

This chain uses TRBV5-5 with TRBJ2-5; TRBD2 aligns across 9 bases. Germline values: CDR1 SGHKS, CDR2 YYEKEE (reference sequence). The CDR3 length is 15 residues. After removal of 4 bases from V and 9 bases from J, the junction contained 13 bases not matched to a gene. The CDR3 protein is CASSPNRGGGAAQYF. DNA of the CDR3: TGTGCCAGCAGCCCGAACCGGGGCGGGGGGGCGGCCCAGTACTTC.

The CDR3 DNA follows: TGTGCCAGCGGGGGAAGTAGGTGGGGTAACTATGGCTACACCTTC. Its protein is CASGGSRWGNYGYTF. The V gene is TRBV19, the J gene TRBJ1-2; perhaps TRBD1 as D (5 bases). The CDR3 contains 15 residues. CDR1 and CDR2 (germline): LNHDA, SQIVND (reference sequence). V was cut by 9 bases and J by 1 base, with 18 bases left in between.

In this sample, this clone turned up once. CDR3 DNA sequence: TGCAGCGTTGTGGGGGGAAACCAAGAGACCCAGTACTTC. This sequence encodes CSVVGGNQETQYF. This rearrangement joins TRBV29-1 to TRBJ2-5; possible D gene TRBD2, 6 bases. The V and J ends lost 4 bases and 0 bases respectively, with 9 bases between them. In germline, CDR1 is SQVTM, CDR2 ANQGSEA. The CDR3 totals 13 residues.